These 16 T cell receptor beta chains were sequenced from one sample in a study of cytomegalovirus exposure and HLA in healthy donors. In the PCR, 60 Vbeta and 13 Jbeta primers were used. Assay: immunoSEQ multiplex PCR; the TCRdb copy retains only in-frame clones and omits some. The sample records some 90,000 clones, 82% being singletons. The specimen sequenced was PBMCs. The origin of the receptors is a man aged 45-65 years in good health and CMV-seronegative.

This clone was seen a few times. J is TRBJ1-1 and V is TRBV5-5; no firm D call. CDR1 is SGHKS, CDR2 YYEKEE, per germline (reference sequence). The CDR3 covers 14 residues. The V and J ends lost 0 bases and 6 bases respectively, with 12 bases between them. The CDR3 nucleotides are TGTGCCAGCAGCTTGGCACGTCAGGTTTCTGAAGCTTTCTTT. Protein sequence: CASSLARQVSEAFF. Looking up the rest from reference TRBV5-5 and TRBJ1-1 gives the full variable domain: DAGVTQSPTHLIKTRGQQVTLRCSPISGHKSVSWYQQVLGQGPQFIFQYYEKEERGRGNFPDRFSARQFPNYSSELNVNALLLGDSALYLCASSLARQVSEAFFGQGTRLTVV.

For this clone: This sample also contains other DNA sequences that code for the same CDR3. DNA of the CDR3: TGTGCCAGCTCGGGACAGAGATATGGCTACACCTTC. Translated, it gives CASSGQRYGYTF. This chain joins TRBV2 and TRBJ1-2, with 7 bases that match TRBD1. CDR1 is SNHLY, CDR2 FYNNEI, per germline. V dropped 8 bases and J dropped 5; count of bases not matched to a gene: 5. The CDR3 runs to 12 residues.

This clone has more than one count but fewer than ten. The genes are TRBV30 and TRBJ1-5; D ambiguous. This CDR3 contains 13 residues. Germline V CDR1 and CDR2: GTSNPN, SVGIG (reference sequence). The V gene lost 2 bases and the J gene lost 0 bases, with 5 bases spanning the gap. Here the CDR3 reads CAWSLSSNQPQHF. In nucleotides, the CDR3 is TGTGCCTGGAGTCTGAGTAGCAATCAGCCCCAGCATTTT. Full variable domain (outside the CDR3, taken from reference TRBV30 and TRBJ1-5): SQTIHQWPATLVQPVGSPLSLECTVEGTSNPNLYWYRQAAGRGLQLLFYSVGIGQISSEVPQNLSASRPQDRQFILSSKKLLLSDSGFYLCAWSLSSNQPQHFGDGTRLSIL.

This chain's CDR3 is CASSSVQGVTGELFF. DNA of the CDR3: TGTGCCAGCAGCTCGGTACAGGGGGTCACCGGGGAGCTGTTTTTT. The rearrangement links TRBV7-3 to TRBJ2-2, with 8 bases aligning to TRBD1. Per germline, CDR1 SGHTA and CDR2 FQGTGA. J gave up 4 bases and V 4 bases, and 5 bases lay outside the gene matches. The CDR3 length is 15 residues. The whole variable domain, remainder taken from reference TRBV7-3 and TRBJ2-2, is GAGVSQTPSNKVTEKGKYVELRCDPISGHTALYWYRQSLGQGPEFLIYFQGTGAADDSGLPNDRFFAVRPEGSVSTLKIQRTERGDSAVYLCASSSVQGVTGELFFGEGSRLTVL.

The chain links TRBV5-1 to TRBJ2-7, with D perhaps TRBD2 (5 bases). This CDR3 is 15 amino acids long. The germline CDR1 and CDR2 sequences are SGHRS and YFSETQ. The V gene lost 2 bases and the J gene lost 0 bases, with 12 bases spanning the gap. The CDR3 loop is CASSFRAESSYEQYF. CDR3 nucleotides: TGCGCCAGCAGCTTCCGAGCGGAGAGCTCCTACGAGCAGTACTTC. Together with reference TRBV5-1 and TRBJ2-7, the CDR3 gives the full variable domain: KAGVTQTPRYLIKTRGQQVTLSCSPISGHRSVSWYQQTPGQGLQFLFEYFSETQRNKGNFPGRFSGRQFSNSRSEMNVSTLELGDSALYLCASSFRAESSYEQYFGPGTRLTVT.

This chain connects TRBV5-1 to TRBJ2-5; TRBD2 might be the D (6 bases). The end of the DNA is better explained by TRBJ2-7, so the J call may be wrong. CDR3 length: 17 residues. Germline V gives CDR1 SGHRS, CDR2 YFSETQ. This CDR3 is CASSLGLAPLRGYEQYF. The CDR3 DNA reads TGCGCCAGCAGCTTGGGGCTAGCGCCTTTACGGGGCTACGAGCAGTACTTC.

The CDR3 sequence is CASSMIAGVATGELFF. CDR3 nucleotide sequence: TGTGCCAGTAGTATGATAGCGGGAGTCGCAACCGGGGAGCTGTTTTTT. The J gene is TRBJ2-2, the V gene TRBV19; 9 positions agree with TRBD2. J gave up 5 bases and V 3 bases, and 7 bases lay outside the gene matches. This CDR3 contains 16 residues. Per the germline V gene, CDR1 is LNHDA and CDR2 is SQIVND (reference sequence).

The chain combines TRBV5-4 with TRBJ2-3; the match to TRBD1 covers 8 bases. V shed 2 bases, J shed 7 bases, and the junction held 6 bases outside the gene matches. The CDR3 extends over 14 amino acids. In germline, CDR1 is SGHNT, CDR2 YYREEE (reference sequence). The CDR3 DNA sequence: TGTGCCAGCAGCTTCCAGGACAGGGCATATACGCAGTATTTT. The encoded protein is CASSFQDRAYTQYF.

The rearrangement joins TRBV6-1 to TRBJ2-7; 7 bases align to TRBD2. This CDR3 has 18 amino acids. V shed 4 bases and J 2 bases; nucleotides not matched to a gene: 17. Germline CDR1 MNHNS, CDR2 SASEGT. The CDR3 bases are TGTGCCAGCAGTGCCACCGTCTTTGGGACTATAGGGGCCTACGAGCAGTACTTC. Protein: CASSATVFGTIGAYEQYF.

The V call is TRBV7-8, the J call TRBJ2-5, with D perhaps TRBD2 (5 bases). Germline CDR1 SGHVS, CDR2 FQNEAQ. V was pared by 1 base and J by 5 bases, with 20 bases between. The CDR3 sequence is 17 residues long. Here the CDR3 reads CASSLGSGSGARETQYF. The CDR3 coding sequence is TGTGCCAGCAGCTTAGGGAGTGGAAGCGGCGCGAGGGAGACCCAGTACTTC.

The chain employs TRBV6-1 and TRBJ1-1; D is unresolved. From germline, CDR1 is MNHNS and CDR2 SASEGT. Trimming shortened V by 9 bases and J by 1 base, and 6 bases separated the two germline ends. This CDR3 is 11 amino acids long. This chain's CDR3 is CASHKNTEAFF. The CDR3 nucleotides are TGTGCCAGTCACAAGAACACTGAAGCTTTCTTT.

The chain employs TRBV15 and TRBJ2-3; D is unclear. Trimming took off 5 bases at V and 2 bases at J, with 14 bases between the two ends. This CDR3 contains 15 residues. CDR1 and CDR2 from the germline V gene are LNHNV and YYDKDF (reference sequence). CDR3 nucleotides: TGTGCCACCAGCTACTATACTTACACCACAGATACGCAGTATTTT. Translation: CATSYYTYTTDTQYF.

The rearrangement joins TRBV7-2 to TRBJ2-7; TRBD1 matches at 9 bases. The junction had 2 bases not matched to a gene; V was cut back by 6 bases and J by 2 bases. The CDR3 is made up of 13 amino acids. Germline values: CDR1 SGHTA, CDR2 FQGNSA. CDR3 in DNA: TGTGCCAGCAGTTGGGACAGGGCCTACGAGCAGTACTTC. Encoded protein: CASSWDRAYEQYF.

The V call is TRBV28, the J call TRBJ2-7; 9 bases are shared with TRBD2. The germline V gene encodes CDR1 MDHEN and CDR2 SYDVKM. Germline trimming cut 3 bases from V and 2 bases from J; bases unmatched to any gene: 8. There are 16 residues in the CDR3. Written as DNA, the CDR3 is TGTGCCAGCAGTTTGGCGTCTAGCGGGACTACCTACGAGCAGTACTTC. This encodes CASSLASSGTTYEQYF. Full variable domain (remainder filled in from reference TRBV28 and TRBJ2-7): DVKVTQSSRYLVKRTGEKVFLECVQDMDHENMFWYRQDPGLGLRLIYFSYDVKMKEKGDIPEGYSVSREKKERFSLILESASTNQTSMYLCASSLASSGTTYEQYFGPGTRLTVT.

The gene calls are TRBV27 and TRBJ2-1; 10 bases match TRBD2. This CDR3 contains 17 residues. V gave up 5 bases and J gave up 5 bases; unmatched junction bases: 12. Looked up from germline, CDR1 is MNHEY and CDR2 is SMNVEV (reference sequence). CDR3 DNA: TGTGCCAGCAGTACCCTTCTTACTAGCGGGATCCACAATGAGCAGTTCTTC. This codes for CASSTLLTSGIHNEQFF.

V usage is TRBV6-1 and J usage is TRBJ1-1; D is ambiguous. Looked up from germline, CDR1 is MNHNS and CDR2 is SASEGT. V lost 5 bases, J lost 4 bases, and 8 bases lay in between. The CDR3 runs to 12 residues. The CDR3 DNA reads TGTGCCAGCAGTTTGACGGGCACTGAAGCTTTCTTT. Protein: CASSLTGTEAFF.